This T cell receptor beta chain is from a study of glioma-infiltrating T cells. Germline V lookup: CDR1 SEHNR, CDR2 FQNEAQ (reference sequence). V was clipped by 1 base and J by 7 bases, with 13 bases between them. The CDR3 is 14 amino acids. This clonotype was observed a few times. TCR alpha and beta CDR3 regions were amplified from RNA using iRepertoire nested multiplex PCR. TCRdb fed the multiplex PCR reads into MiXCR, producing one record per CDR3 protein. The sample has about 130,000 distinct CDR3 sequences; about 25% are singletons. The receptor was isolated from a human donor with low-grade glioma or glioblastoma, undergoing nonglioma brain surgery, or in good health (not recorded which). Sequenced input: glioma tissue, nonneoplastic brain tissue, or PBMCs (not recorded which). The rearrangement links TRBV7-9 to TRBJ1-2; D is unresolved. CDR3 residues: CASSLERREGGYTF. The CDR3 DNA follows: TGTGCCAGCAGCTTAGAAAGGAGGGAGGGTGGCTACACCTTC.